One and the same sample provided the 13 T cell receptor beta chains below, sequenced in a study of neurological immune-mediated disorders. TCRdb itself ran the 5' RACE reads through MiXCR, one entry per CDR3 protein. This sample carries 35,000 or so distinct CDR3 sequences, about 3.2% of them seen once, and the ten largest clones take around 7.7%. Time point indicated: longitudinal time-point 1 (baseline). The specimen sequenced was PBMCs. These receptors all come from a woman in her sixties with multiple sclerosis.

This clonotype has ten or more counts. The chain employs TRBV10-3 and TRBJ2-7; 7 bases line up with TRBD1. The CDR3 extends over 12 amino acids. Germline-derived CDR1 and CDR2 are ENHRY and SYGVKD. The CDR3 spells CASGTASYEQYF. The CDR3 region has the DNA TGTGCATCAGGGACAGCGTCCTACGAGCAGTACTTC.

This clonotype was recorded many times. V gene TRBV7-6 combines with J gene TRBJ1-2, with D uncertain. V dropped 1 base and J dropped 4 bases, with 10 bases sitting between them. Germline CDR1 SGHVS, CDR2 FNYEAQ. The CDR3 is made up of 14 amino acids. The CDR3 sequence: CASSLDGVTYGYTF. In DNA form, the CDR3 reads TGTGCCAGCAGCTTAGACGGGGTGACCTATGGCTACACCTTC.

There are many counts of this clonotype. This chain joins TRBV5-6 and TRBJ2-3, with TRBD1 identical over 8 bases. This CDR3 region has 15 residues. V lost 0 bases and J lost 2; bases outside the gene matches: 2. Germline-derived CDR1 and CDR2 are SGHDT and YYEEEE. In DNA form, the CDR3 reads TGTGCCAGCAGCTTGGGGACAGGGAACACAGATACGCAGTATTTT. Its translation is CASSLGTGNTDTQYF.

This clonotype was recorded many times. The rearrangement links TRBV7-9 to TRBJ2-1; 9 bases agree with TRBD2. Trimming removed 2 bases from V and 8 bases from J; junction bases left unmatched: 7. CDR1 and CDR2 (germline): SEHNR, FQNEAQ (reference sequence). The CDR3 is 15 residues long. The CDR3 region is CASSLPGTSLDEQFF. In nucleotides, the CDR3 is TGTGCCAGCAGCTTACCCGGGACTAGCTTGGATGAGCAGTTCTTC. The whole variable domain, remainder taken from reference TRBV7-9 and TRBJ2-1, is DTGVSQNPRHKITKRGQNVTFRCDPISEHNRLYWYRQTLGQGPEFLTYFQNEAQLEKSRLLSDRFSAERPKGSFSTLEIQRTEQGDSAMYLCASSLPGTSLDEQFFGPGTRLTVL.

This clonotype was recorded a few times. A single base separates this from a much larger clone, so it may be a read error. This chain joins TRBV20-1 and TRBJ1-2; 9 nucleotides agree with TRBD1. Germline-derived CDR1 and CDR2 are DFQATT and SNEGSKA (reference sequence). Trimming cost V 0 bases and J 4 bases; bases outside gene matches: 3. CDR3 length equals 14 residues. The CDR3: CSARDYRGLYGYTF. CDR3 nucleotides: TGCAGTGCTAGAGATTACAGGGGGCTCTATGGCTACACCTTC.

This clonotype was counted ten times or more. The V call is TRBV12-3 or TRBV12-4, the J call TRBJ1-5, with 11 bases fitting TRBD1. J lost 7 bases, V lost 6 bases, and 5 bases had no gene match. This CDR3 contains 14 residues. The CDR3 DNA is TGTGCCAGCAGACGGACAGGGGGCGTCCAGCCCCAGCATTTT. As protein: CASRRTGGVQPQHF.

At least ten counts were recorded for this clonotype. The chain couples TRBV5-1 to TRBJ1-1; 7 nucleotides align to TRBD1. V gave up 4 bases and J gave up 4 bases; unmatched junction bases: 13. The germline V gene encodes CDR1 SGHRS and CDR2 YFSETQ. The CDR3 spans 16 residues. CDR3 nucleotides: TGCGCCAGCAGCCCTGACCCGACAGGGAAGAGCACTGAAGCTTTCTTT. It yields the protein CASSPDPTGKSTEAFF. The whole variable domain, filled in from reference TRBV5-1 and TRBJ1-1, reads KAGVTQTPRYLIKTRGQQVTLSCSPISGHRSVSWYQQTPGQGLQFLFEYFSETQRNKGNFPGRFSGRQFSNSRSEMNVSTLELGDSALYLCASSPDPTGKSTEAFFGQGTRLTVV.

This clonotype occurred many times. The chain uses TRBV6-5 and TRBJ2-1; 9 positions agree with TRBD2. Germline V lookup: CDR1 MNHEY, CDR2 SVGAGI. The CDR3 runs 15 residues. The V segment lost 5 bases and the J segment 4 bases; nucleotides outside the gene matches: 6. Here the CDR3 DNA reads TGTGCCAGCAGTACGGGACTAGCTCGGTACAATGAGCAGTTCTTC. Its translation is CASSTGLARYNEQFF.

This clonotype came up many times. The genes are TRBV9 and TRBJ1-1; 7 bases are shared with TRBD1. There are 16 residues in the CDR3. V shed 0 bases and J 3 bases; nucleotides not matched to a gene: 8. From germline, CDR1 is SGDLS and CDR2 YYNGEE. The CDR3 DNA follows: TGTGCCAGCAGCGTAGGGCACAGGGGTGGACACACTGAAGCTTTCTTT. This gives the protein CASSVGHRGGHTEAFF.

This clonotype was recorded many times. This chain joins TRBV20-1 and TRBJ1-2, with D possibly being TRBD1 (6 bases). The CDR3 has 13 residues. The V gene's germline CDR1 is DFQATT and CDR2 SNEGSKA (reference sequence). The V and J ends lost 3 bases and 11 bases respectively, with 19 bases between them. CDR3 region: CSASSPATGRYTF. The DNA for the CDR3 is TGCAGTGCTAGTTCCCCCGCGACAGGTCGTTACACCTTC.

This clonotype was seen ten or more times. The rearrangement links TRBV6-5 to TRBJ2-3, with no clear D. This CDR3 is 11 amino acids long. Trimming took off 5 bases at V and 5 bases at J, with 5 bases between the two ends. Per the germline V gene, CDR1 is MNHEY and CDR2 is SVGAGI. CDR3 protein: CASSTRDTQYF. In nucleotides, the CDR3 is TGTGCCAGCAGTACACGAGATACGCAGTATTTT.

A few counts support this clonotype. This chain links TRBV27 with TRBJ2-1, with a tentative D call TRBD2 (7 bases). The V gene lost 6 bases and the J gene lost 4 bases, with 13 bases spanning the gap. Germline loops: CDR1 MNHEY, CDR2 SMNVEV (reference sequence). The CDR3 covers 14 residues. CDR3 DNA sequence: TGTGCCAGCAGCCGGGGGGCCGGGTACAATGAGCAGTTCTTC. It codes for CASSRGAGYNEQFF.

Of note for this clonotype: A read error may explain this, as a much larger clone is one base away. The chain employs TRBV12-3 or TRBV12-4 and TRBJ1-1, with 8 bases lining up with TRBD1. CDR3 length: 14 amino acids. With V trimmed by 6 bases and J by 4 bases, 7 bases remained unmatched. This chain's CDR3 is CASRETGVTTEAFF. DNA of the CDR3: TGTGCCAGCAGGGAGACAGGGGTGACCACTGAAGCTTTCTTT.